Listed here is a single TCR beta chain. These data belong to a study of OX40 agonist ivuxolimab in advanced cancers. The V segment lost 11 bases and the J segment 6 bases; nucleotides outside the gene matches: 6. This CDR3 contains 13 residues. Germline loops: CDR1 LNHDA, CDR2 SQIVND (reference sequence). The table came from immunoSEQ multiplex PCR; TCRdb's copy has only in-frame clones and leaves some out. The table lists about 78,000 clones, around 94% of them singletons. The source of this sequence is an adult with an advanced solid tumor such as melanoma, head and neck, liver or kidney cancer. This chain connects TRBV19 to TRBJ1-4, with 10 bases lining up with TRBD1. The sequences come from CD4+ or CD8+ T cells sorted from blood, collected in a trial of the OX40 agonist ivuxolimab. The CDR3 DNA sequence: TGTGCCTCCCGGACAGGGGGGTATGAAAAACTGTTTTTT. Amino acid sequence: CASRTGGYEKLFF.